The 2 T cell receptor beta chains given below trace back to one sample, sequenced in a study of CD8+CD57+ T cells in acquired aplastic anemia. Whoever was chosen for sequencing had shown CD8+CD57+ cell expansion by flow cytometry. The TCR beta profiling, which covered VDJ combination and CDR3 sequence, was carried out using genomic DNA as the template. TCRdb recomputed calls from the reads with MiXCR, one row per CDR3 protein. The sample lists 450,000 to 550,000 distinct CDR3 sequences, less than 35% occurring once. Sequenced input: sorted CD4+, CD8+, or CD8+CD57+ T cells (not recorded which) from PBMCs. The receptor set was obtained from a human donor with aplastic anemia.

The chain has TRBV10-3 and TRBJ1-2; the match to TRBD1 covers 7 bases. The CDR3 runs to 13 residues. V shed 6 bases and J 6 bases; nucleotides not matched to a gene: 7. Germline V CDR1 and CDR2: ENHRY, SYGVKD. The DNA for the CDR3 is TGTGCCATCAGCGGTACAGGGGCCAATGGCTACACCTTC. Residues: CAISGTGANGYTF.

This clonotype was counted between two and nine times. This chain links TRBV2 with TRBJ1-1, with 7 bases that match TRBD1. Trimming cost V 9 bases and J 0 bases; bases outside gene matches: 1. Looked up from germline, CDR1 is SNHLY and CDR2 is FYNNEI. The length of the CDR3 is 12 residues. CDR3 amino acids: CARGGMNTEAFF. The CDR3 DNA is TGTGCCAGAGGGGGCATGAACACTGAAGCTTTCTTT.